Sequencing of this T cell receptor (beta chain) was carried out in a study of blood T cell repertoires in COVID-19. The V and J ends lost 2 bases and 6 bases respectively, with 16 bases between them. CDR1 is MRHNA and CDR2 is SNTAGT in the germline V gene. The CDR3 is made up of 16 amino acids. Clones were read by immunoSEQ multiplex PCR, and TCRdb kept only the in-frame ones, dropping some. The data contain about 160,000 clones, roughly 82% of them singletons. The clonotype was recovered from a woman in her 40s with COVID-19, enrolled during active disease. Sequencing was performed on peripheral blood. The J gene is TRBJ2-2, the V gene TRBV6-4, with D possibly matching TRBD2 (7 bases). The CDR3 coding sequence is TGTGCCAGCAGTGACACTGGCGGGGGCACCTCCGGGGAGCTGTTTTTT. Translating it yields CASSDTGGGTSGELFF.